This TCR beta chain was obtained from a study of Graves' ophthalmopathy and Graves' hyperthyroidism. The overall study: Stable hyperthyroidism meant no progression to ophthalmopathy within 18 months of follow-up.

The length of the CDR3 is 15 residues. Germline values: CDR1 SGHRS, CDR2 YFSETQ. Trimming removed 4 bases at V and 1 base at J, with 14 bases between. The study's findings and limits: The model flagged ophthalmopathy progression at more than 70% sensitivity and 72.22% specificity.

This clonotype was recorded a few times. The antigen is not known. Amplified TCR beta CDR3 regions were obtained using RNA transcripts as template. Investigators did first-round RT-PCR with HTBI primers, then second-round multiplex PCR. One entry per CDR3 protein results from TCRdb running MiXCR on the multiplex PCR reads. The table includes around 1.1 million distinct CDR3 sequences, about 35% detected once. The chain links TRBV5-1 to TRBJ1-1, with D unclear. The sample comprised peripheral blood or thyroid tissue (not recorded which). The receptor was isolated from an adult man with Graves' hyperthyroidism. CDR3 bases: TGCGCCAGCAGCCTCGAGTCTTGGGGGAACACTGAAGCTTTCTTT. This sequence encodes CASSLESWGNTEAFF.